The rows below give T cell receptor beta chains drawn from one sample of a study of technical replicates of blood from a handful of donors. Measured with immunoSEQ multiplex PCR; TCRdb has only the in-frame clones, and not every one. This sample has roughly 72,000 clones; about 94% occur once, and the top ten carry about 0.4%. Sequencing used T cells isolated from PBMCs. These receptors all stem from a human donor in good health. Both conserved end residues are part of each CDR3. Fields, in order: J gene, clone size, D gene, V gene, CDR3 DNA, CDR3 protein. D genes are given only for firm matches. The listing skips clone size in some rows; elsewhere it reads once, few, many or a size class.

>TRBJ2-7|-|TRBD2|TRBV13
TGTGCCAGCAGCCCAGCGGGGCCCGGAGAGCAGTACTTC
CASSPAGPGEQYF
>TRBJ1-3|-|TRBD1|TRBV7-3
TGTGCCAGCAGCATGACAGGGGGCGCTGGAAACACCATATATTTT
CASSMTGGAGNTIYF
>TRBJ1-3|-|-|TRBV7-9
TGTGCCAGCAGCCAAAGACAGCAAAACACCATATATTTT
CASSQRQQNTIYF
>TRBJ1-1|-|-|TRBV4-2
TGTGCCAGCAGCCAAGATCCACCCCCAGGGGCCACTGAAGCTTTCTTT
CASSQDPPPGATEAFF
>TRBJ2-5|-|TRBD1|TRBV27
TGTGCCAGCAGTTCGCCCCGACAGGGGGCATATGAGACCCAGTACTTC
CASSSPRQGAYETQYF
>TRBJ2-1|-|TRBD1|TRBV5-8
TGTGCCAGCAGCTCACGGACAGGGGGCGCATACAATGAGCAGTTCTTC
CASSSRTGGAYNEQFF
>TRBJ2-7|-|TRBD1|TRBV10-3
TGTGCCATCAGTGAGGAAGGACAGGGCCCGTACTTC
CAISEEGQGPYF
>TRBJ1-1|-|-|TRBV25-1
TGTGCCAGCAATCGGGGGGCTGCAGCTTTCTTT
CASNRGAAAFF
>TRBJ2-7|-|-|TRBV21-1
TGTGCCAGCAGCAATGTTAACTCAACTTACGAGCAGTACTTC
CASSNVNSTYEQYF
>TRBJ1-5|-|-|TRBV4-3
TGCGCCAGCAGCCAAGAACTCCTCAATCAGCCCCAGCATTTT
CASSQELLNQPQHF
>TRBJ2-3|-|TRBD2|TRBV7-9
TGTGCCAGCAGCCCTCGACTAGCGGTGGACCCAGATACGCAGTATTTT
CASSPRLAVDPDTQYF
>TRBJ2-7|-|TRBD2|TRBV2
TGTGCCAGCAAGAGGCCAGCGGGACAGTACTTC
CASKRPAGQYF
>TRBJ2-3|-|-|TRBV7-9
TGTGCCAGCAGCCTGGGACTGATCTCAATCCATTACACAGATACGCAGTATTTT
CASSLGLISIHYTDTQYF
>TRBJ2-7|-|-|TRBV6-6
TGTGCCAGCAGTTATGACGGAGCCTACGAGCAGTACTTC
CASSYDGAYEQYF
>TRBJ2-7|-|TRBD2|TRBV19
TGTGCCAGTAGTATCTCGGCTAGCGGGAGTCACGAGCAGTACTTC
CASSISASGSHEQYF
>TRBJ1-1|-|-|TRBV11-2
TGTGCCAGCAGCTTAAAAGGCCGGGGTAGTCGCACTGAAGCTTTCTTT
CASSLKGRGSRTEAFF
>TRBJ2-1|once|TRBD2|TRBV5-6
TGTGCCAGCATGCTAGCGGGAGGGGTATACAATGAGCAGTTCTTC
CASMLAGGVYNEQFF
>TRBJ2-7|-|-|TRBV7-3
TGTGCCAGCAGCTCGCAGGGTGACTACGAGCAGTACTTC
CASSSQGDYEQYF
>TRBJ1-1|-|TRBD1|TRBV19
TGTGCCAGTATTAGGACAGGGGGCGCGGACACTGAAGCTTTCTTT
CASIRTGGADTEAFF
>TRBJ1-1|-|TRBD1|TRBV2
TGTGCCAGCAGAGGACCAGGGGGGAGGAACACTGAAGCTTTCTTT
CASRGPGGRNTEAFF
>TRBJ1-2|-|-|TRBV9
TGTGCCAGCAGCGTAGCGTTATCTAACTATGGCTACACCTTC
CASSVALSNYGYTF
>TRBJ2-1|-|TRBD2|TRBV6-6
TGTGCCAGCAGTCCGGGACTAGCGGACAATGAGCAGTTCTTC
CASSPGLADNEQFF
>TRBJ1-5|-|-|TRBV19
TGTGCCAGTACCCCGGTGGGGGGTACCGGTCAGCCCCAGCATTTT
CASTPVGGTGQPQHF
>TRBJ2-7|-|-|TRBV19
TGTGCCAGTTCCGGGGGGCGCTACGAGCAGTACTTC
CASSGGRYEQYF
>TRBJ1-5|-|-|TRBV6-1
TGTGCCAGCTGGGTCAACGACGGGGGTCATCAGCCCCAGCATTTT
CASWVNDGGHQPQHF
>TRBJ1-4|once|TRBD1|TRBV4-1
TGCGCCAGCAGCCAAGACAGGGGGCAAGGAAAACTGTTTTTT
CASSQDRGQGKLFF
>TRBJ2-1|-|-|TRBV6-4
TGTGCCAGCAGTGACTCTAGCGGCTCCTACAATGAGCAGTTCTTC
CASSDSSGSYNEQFF
>TRBJ2-1|-|TRBD2|TRBV6-6
TGTGCCAGCAGTTACTCCCTAGCGGGAGGGTACAATGAGCAGTTCTTC
CASSYSLAGGYNEQFF
>TRBJ2-1|-|-|TRBV7-3
TGTGCCAGCAGCTTGGGGCGCCGGTACAATGAGCAGTTCTTC
CASSLGRRYNEQFF
>TRBJ2-7|-|-|TRBV29-1
TGCAGCGTAAGGGGGTCGGCGGTCGAGCAGTACTTC
CSVRGSAVEQYF
>TRBJ1-1|-|-|TRBV29-1
TGCAGCGTTGTGTGGGGCGCGAACACTGAAGCTTTCTTT
CSVVWGANTEAFF
>TRBJ1-2|-|TRBD1|TRBV7-9
TGTGCCAGCAGCTTATCCGGGACAGGAGCCTATGGCTACACCTTC
CASSLSGTGAYGYTF
>TRBJ1-2|-|-|TRBV27
TGTGCCAGCAGTTTGGGGGCAGGGAACTATGGCTACACCTTC
CASSLGAGNYGYTF
>TRBJ2-1|-|-|TRBV29-1
TGCAGTTCGTCTTCGTCGACGGGAAACTACAATGAGCAGTTCTTC
CSSSSSTGNYNEQFF
>TRBJ1-2|-|-|TRBV5-1
TGCGCCAGCAGCTTGGTTAGGCAGGGAGGCTATGGCTACACCTTC
CASSLVRQGGYGYTF
>TRBJ1-4|-|-|TRBV19
TGTGCCAGTAGTATCCCTCTCGGTACAACTAATGAAAAACTGTTTTTT
CASSIPLGTTNEKLFF
>TRBJ2-2|-|TRBD2|TRBV30
TGTGCCTGGAGTCTACCAGCGGGAGGAAACACCGGGGAGCTGTTTTTT
CAWSLPAGGNTGELFF
>TRBJ2-7|once|-|TRBV5-8
TGTGCCAGCAGCTTGTTCCCGTTCTACGAGCAGTACTTC
CASSLFPFYEQYF
>TRBJ2-3|-|-|TRBV2
TGTGCCAGCAGTGAAGTTGAGCGGGGCCCCCAGGGGGATACGCAGTATTTT
CASSEVERGPQGDTQYF
>TRBJ1-1|-|-|TRBV30
TGTGCCTGGAGCCCAAGGGGTCTTGTCGAAGCTTTCTTT
CAWSPRGLVEAFF
>TRBJ2-5|-|TRBD1|TRBV25-1
TGTGCCAGCGGGACAGGGAGAGAGACCCAGTACTTC
CASGTGRETQYF
>TRBJ2-2|-|-|TRBV7-3
TGTGCCAGCAGCCCGGGACTGCACACCGGGGAGCTGTTTTTT
CASSPGLHTGELFF
>TRBJ2-1|-|-|TRBV28
TGTGCCAGCAGCGAAAATCTAGCGTACAATGAGCAGTTCTTC
CASSENLAYNEQFF
>TRBJ1-2|-|TRBD1|TRBV15
TGTGCCACCAGCAGAGATGGGGGACAGCTCTATGGCTACACCTTC
CATSRDGGQLYGYTF
>TRBJ2-5|once|TRBD2|TRBV7-8
TGTGCCAGCAGATCTAGCGGCCAAGAGACCCAGTACTTC
CASRSSGQETQYF
>TRBJ1-1|-|TRBD1|TRBV6-5
TGTGCCAGCAAGGTGGACAGGGGAATTCGGGAAGCTTTCTTT
CASKVDRGIREAFF
>TRBJ2-1|-|-|TRBV27
TGTGCCAGCAGTCACGGGAATGAGCAGTTCTTC
CASSHGNEQFF
>TRBJ1-5|-|-|TRBV5-6
TGTGCCAGCAGCTTGGCAGGTAGCAATCAGCCCCAGCATTTT
CASSLAGSNQPQHF
>TRBJ2-7|once|-|TRBV11-2
TGTGCCAGCAGCTTTAGCTCAGGGGCGCCCTACGAGCAGTACTTC
CASSFSSGAPYEQYF